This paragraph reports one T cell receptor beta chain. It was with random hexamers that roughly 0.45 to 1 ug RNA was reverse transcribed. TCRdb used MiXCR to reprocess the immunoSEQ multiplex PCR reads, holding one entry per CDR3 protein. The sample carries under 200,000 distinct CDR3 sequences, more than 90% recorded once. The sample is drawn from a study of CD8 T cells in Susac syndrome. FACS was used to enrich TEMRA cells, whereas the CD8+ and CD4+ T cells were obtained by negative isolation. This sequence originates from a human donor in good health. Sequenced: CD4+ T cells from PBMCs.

The CDR3 protein is CASSVGTSGGDKQFF. CDR3 nucleotide sequence: TGTGCCAGCAGCGTGGGGACTAGCGGGGGGGACAAGCAGTTCTTC. The rearrangement joins TRBV9 to TRBJ2-1; TRBD2 matches at 16 bases. Germline V lookup: CDR1 SGDLS, CDR2 YYNGEE. The CDR3 loop spans 15 amino acids. After removal of 2 bases from V and 11 bases from J, the junction contained 4 bases not matched to a gene.